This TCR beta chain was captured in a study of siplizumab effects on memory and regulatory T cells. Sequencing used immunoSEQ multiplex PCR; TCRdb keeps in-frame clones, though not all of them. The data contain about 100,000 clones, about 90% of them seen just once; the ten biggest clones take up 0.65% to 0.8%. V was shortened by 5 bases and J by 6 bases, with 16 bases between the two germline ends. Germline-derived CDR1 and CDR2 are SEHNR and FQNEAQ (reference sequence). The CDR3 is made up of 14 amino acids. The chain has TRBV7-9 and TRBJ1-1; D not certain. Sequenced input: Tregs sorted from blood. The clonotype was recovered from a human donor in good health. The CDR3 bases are TGTGCCAGCAGCCTTGGTGAGGTGGAGGCTGAAGCTTTCTTT. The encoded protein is CASSLGEVEAEAFF.